Listed below are T cell receptor beta chains from one sample, sequenced in a study of T cell changes during pregnancy in multiple sclerosis. Here immunoSEQ multiplex PCR was the method, and the copy in TCRdb shows in-frame clones only, minus some. This table holds 40,000 to 55,000 clones, about nine tenths found once. Sample: CD4+ T cells from peripheral blood mononuclear cells, taken in the second trimester of pregnancy. Source of these receptors: a female donor with multiple sclerosis, enrolled in a pregnancy study. Each CDR3 is given with its conserved first and last residue. The D gene is left open where the match is weak. Rows give clone size only sometimes, using once, few, many, or a class for an expanded clone.

TRBV25-1,.,.,TRBJ2-3,TGTGCCAGCAGTGAAACTGGGGCGGATACGCAGTATTTT,CASSETGADTQYF
TRBV5-1,TRBD2,.,TRBJ2-5,TGCGCCAGCAGCTCAGTGGGGAAGGTGCGGGGGCAAGAGACCCAGTACTTC,CASSSVGKVRGQETQYF
TRBV5-5,TRBD2,.,TRBJ2-3,TGTGCCAGCAGCTTGGATATTAGCGGGGGCACAGATACGCAGTATTTT,CASSLDISGGTDTQYF
TRBV7-2,TRBD1,.,TRBJ1-5,TGTGCCAGCAGCCCCTCCGGACTGGACAGGGGTTTTCAGCCCCAGCATTTT,CASSPSGLDRGFQPQHF
TRBV5-1,.,.,TRBJ2-3,TGCGCCAGCAGCTTGGGTACTGTGGTCACAGATACGCAGTATTTT,CASSLGTVVTDTQYF
TRBV5-6,TRBD1,.,TRBJ2-7,TGTGCCAGCAGCTGGGGACAGGGAGGATACGAGCAGTACTTC,CASSWGQGGYEQYF
TRBV7-3,.,.,TRBJ2-3,TGTGCCAGCAGCCCTAGCCCAGATACGCAGTATTTT,CASSPSPDTQYF
TRBV6-6,.,.,TRBJ1-4,TGTGCCAGCAGTTACGTCAGGGGTGCAATTGAAAAACTGTTTTTT,CASSYVRGAIEKLFF
TRBV9,.,.,TRBJ2-5,TGTGCCAGCAGCGAAGGAGTTTTGCAAGAGACCCAGTACTTC,CASSEGVLQETQYF
TRBV7-9,TRBD1,.,TRBJ2-7,TGTGCCAGCAGCCTCTTCCCCGGGACAGGGAAAAGCGAGCAGTACTTC,CASSLFPGTGKSEQYF
TRBV2,.,.,TRBJ1-1,TGTGCAGGGGAACAGGGAGTGAACACTGAAGCTTTCTTT,CAGEQGVNTEAFF
TRBV5-6,.,.,TRBJ1-2,TGTGCCAGCAGCTTGTACGGACTCCCCAACTATGGCTACACCTTC,CASSLYGLPNYGYTF
TRBV6-1,TRBD2,.,TRBJ2-1,TGTGCCAGCAGTACGACTAGCGGGATCTACAATGAGCAGTTCTTC,CASSTTSGIYNEQFF
TRBV29-1,.,.,TRBJ2-5,TGCAGCGTTGTGTACAGCCAAGAGACCCAGTACTTC,CSVVYSQETQYF
TRBV7-6,TRBD1,.,TRBJ1-5,TGTGCCAATGGACAGGGGGCGCGTGAACAGCCCCAGCATTTT,CANGQGAREQPQHF
TRBV5-6,TRBD1,.,TRBJ1-2,TGTGCCAGCAGCTTGGTAGGGGGCGTCCAGGGGGATAACTATGGCTACACCTTC,CASSLVGGVQGDNYGYTF
TRBV6-5,TRBD2,.,TRBJ2-7,TGTGCCAGCATAGGACTAGCGCCTTTCTACGAGCAGTACTTC,CASIGLAPFYEQYF
TRBV7-8,.,.,TRBJ2-7,TGTGCCAGCAGCTTAGCCGGCGGACAGTCACCCTACGAGCAGTACTTC,CASSLAGGQSPYEQYF
TRBV5-1,TRBD2,.,TRBJ2-7,TGCGCCAGCAGCTTGATCGGTAGCGGGGGGGCCTACGAGCAGTACTTC,CASSLIGSGGAYEQYF
TRBV7-7,TRBD1,.,TRBJ2-2,TGTGCTAGCAGCTTGGGACAGGGGCCCCTGAACACCGGGGAGCTGTTTTTT,CASSLGQGPLNTGELFF
TRBV5-8,.,.,TRBJ1-2,TGTGCCAGCAGCTTGCCCAGGGTGTATGGCTACACCTTC,CASSLPRVYGYTF
TRBV9,.,once,TRBJ2-2,TGTGCCAGCAGCGAGACAGACACCGGGGAGCTGTTTTTT,CASSETDTGELFF
TRBV9,.,.,TRBJ2-3,TGTGCCAGCAGCGTAGAGGAGCAGAGGGATACGCAGTATTTT,CASSVEEQRDTQYF
TRBV5-4,TRBD1,once,TRBJ1-4,TGTGCCAGCAGCACCCGACAGGGGGCGACAACTAATGAAAAACTGTTTTTT,CASSTRQGATTNEKLFF
TRBV5-1,.,medium-sized,TRBJ1-2,TGCGCCAGCAGCTTGATAGGGGGAGAAAATGGCTACACCTTC,CASSLIGGENGYTF
TRBV7-3,TRBD2,.,TRBJ2-1,TGTGCCAGCACCGCGACTAGCGGAGGATACAATGAGCAGTTCTTC,CASTATSGGYNEQFF
TRBV5-6,.,once,TRBJ2-1,TGTGCCAGCAGCCGGGGAGTTACTCTACAGTTCTTC,CASSRGVTLQFF
TRBV18,.,.,TRBJ1-5,TGTGCCAGCTCACCTACAGGGCTCAATCAGCCCCAGCATTTT,CASSPTGLNQPQHF
TRBV15,.,.,TRBJ2-7,TGTGCCACCAGCAGAGGGGGACTTAGCTACGAGCAGTACTTC,CATSRGGLSYEQYF
TRBV10-2,TRBD2,.,TRBJ2-2,TGCGCCAGCACAACTTGGACTAGCGGGAGCCCCGGGGAGCTGTTTTTT,CASTTWTSGSPGELFF
TRBV7-2,TRBD2,.,TRBJ2-7,TGTGCCAGCAGCTTACAGCGGGAGGGTAGCGAGCAGTACTTC,CASSLQREGSEQYF
TRBV7-7,.,.,TRBJ1-1,TGTGCCAGCAGCCCGGTGGGGGGCACTGAAGCTTTCTTT,CASSPVGGTEAFF
TRBV29-1,TRBD2,.,TRBJ2-7,TGCAGCGTCGGACTAGCGGGGGCCTACGAGCAGTACTTC,CSVGLAGAYEQYF
TRBV6-5,.,.,TRBJ2-7,TGTGCCAGCAGCCGCAGCGTGTGGACAGCTGGCGAGCAGTACTTC,CASSRSVWTAGEQYF
TRBV7-9,.,once,TRBJ2-7,TGTGCCAGCAGCCAACAGGGTCCCTCCTACGAGCAGTACTTC,CASSQQGPSYEQYF
TRBV7-9,.,.,TRBJ1-5,TGTGCCAGCAGCCCCAATAGCAATCAGCCCCAGCATTTT,CASSPNSNQPQHF
TRBV5-1,.,.,TRBJ1-2,TGCGCCAGCAGCAAGTCGGCTAACTATGGCTACACCTTC,CASSKSANYGYTF
TRBV11-2,TRBD2,.,TRBJ2-7,TGTGCCAGCAGCTCCTTCACTAGCGCTGCCTACGAGCAGTACTTC,CASSSFTSAAYEQYF
TRBV10-3,TRBD1,once,TRBJ2-2,TGTGCCACCCGGGACAGGGGGGACACCGGGGAGCTGTTTTTT,CATRDRGDTGELFF
TRBV7-7,TRBD2,.,TRBJ2-5,TGTGCCAGCAGCTTAGCCGGGACTACTAAAGAGACCCAGTACTTC,CASSLAGTTKETQYF
TRBV5-1,TRBD2,.,TRBJ2-5,TGCGCCAGCAGCTTGGTATTAGCGGGCCAAGAGACCCAGTACTTC,CASSLVLAGQETQYF
TRBV9,.,.,TRBJ2-5,TGTGCCAGCAGCGTCAGCAGGGGTCGGAGCGAGACCCAGTACTTC,CASSVSRGRSETQYF
TRBV6-4,.,once,TRBJ2-6,TGTGCCAGCAGTGAAGGGCCAGGAGGTCGTGGGGCCAACGTCCTGACTTTC,CASSEGPGGRGANVLTF
TRBV18,.,.,TRBJ1-3,TGTGCCAGCTCACCGGTGGGGAGTCTGTCTGGAAACACCATATATTTT,CASSPVGSLSGNTIYF